The clone carrying this T cell receptor (beta chain) was observed once. Its cognate antigen is unknown. The PCR employed 60 Vbeta primers together with 13 Jbeta primers. Only in-frame clones appear in the TCRdb table, and some are missing; sequencing was by immunoSEQ multiplex PCR. This table holds 86,000 or so clones, 70% to 80% found once. Healthy bone marrow donors formed the donor group. This sample was taken from a study of cytomegalovirus exposure and HLA in healthy donors. Turning to the study itself: Unique TCR beta sequences numbering some 120 million came from about 179 million T cells in an earlier analysis.

The V and J ends lost 3 bases and 1 base respectively, with 15 bases between them. The V gene's germline CDR1 is ENHRY and CDR2 SYGVKD. This CDR3 comprises 16 residues. Study-wide results and limits: HLA allele associations emerged for roughly 16,000 TCR beta sequences in a later analysis, at 0.05 false discovery rate.

The receptor was derived from a woman aged 40 to 55 in good health and CMV-seropositive. The chain combines TRBV10-3 with TRBJ1-1; unclear D gene. What was sequenced was PBMCs. CDR3 in amino acids: CAISEPTSGRNTEAFF. The CDR3 nucleotides are TGTGCCATCAGTGAACCCACCTCCGGTCGGAACACTGAAGCTTTCTTT.